This T cell receptor (beta chain) was profiled in a study of CD4 T cells in relation to SARS-CoV-2 and coronaviruses. Trimming removed 0 bases from V and 4 bases from J; junction bases left unmatched: 1. This CDR3 is built from 15 residues. Germline V CDR1 and CDR2: MRHNA, SNTAGT. The study, taken as a whole, reports: The cross-reactivity analysis covered only spike protein, not other viral proteins.

Data came from immunoSEQ multiplex PCR; TCRdb stores just in-frame clones and leaves some out. Among around 35,000 clones listed, approximately 86% were seen once. As concerns this clone: Its antigen is unidentified.

The origin of this receptor is an adult with COVID-19. Sample: naive CD4+ T cells from PBMCs, cultured in vitro. Subset here: naive CD4+ T cells isolated by negative enrichment. This rearrangement joins TRBV6-4 to TRBJ2-3; 10 bases agree with TRBD1. CDR3 region: CASSDSTGGPDTQYF. DNA of the CDR3: TGTGCCAGCAGTGACTCGACAGGGGGCCCAGATACGCAGTATTTT.